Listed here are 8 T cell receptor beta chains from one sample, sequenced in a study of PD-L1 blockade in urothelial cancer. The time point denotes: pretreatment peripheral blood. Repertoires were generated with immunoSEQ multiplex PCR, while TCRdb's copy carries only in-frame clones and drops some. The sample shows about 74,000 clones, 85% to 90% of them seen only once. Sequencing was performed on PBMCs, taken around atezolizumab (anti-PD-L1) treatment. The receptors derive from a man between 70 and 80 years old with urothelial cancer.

The CDR3 sequence: CASRGGTSSQETQYF. In nucleotides, the CDR3 is TGTGCCAGCAGGGGCGGGACTAGCAGCCAAGAGACCCAGTACTTC. J is TRBJ2-5 and V is TRBV27; 9 nucleotides match TRBD2. CDR3 length: 15 residues. V dropped 6 bases and J dropped 1; count of bases not matched to a gene: 6. The germline V gene has CDR1 MNHEY and CDR2 SMNVEV (reference sequence).

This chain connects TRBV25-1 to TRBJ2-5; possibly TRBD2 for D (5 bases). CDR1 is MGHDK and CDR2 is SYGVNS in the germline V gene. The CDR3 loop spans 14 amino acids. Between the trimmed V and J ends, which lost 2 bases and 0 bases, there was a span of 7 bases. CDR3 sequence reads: CASSERGYQETQYF. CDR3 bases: TGTGCCAGCAGTGAACGCGGGTACCAAGAGACCCAGTACTTC. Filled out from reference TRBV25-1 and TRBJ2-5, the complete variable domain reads EADIYQTPRYLVIGTGKKITLECSQTMGHDKMYWYQQDPGMELHLIHYSYGVNSTEKGDLSSESTVSRIRTEHFPLTLESARPSHTSQYLCASSERGYQETQYFGPGTRLLVL.

CDR3 nucleotides: TGTGCCAGCATGGAGGGAACCTACAATGAGCAGTTCTTC. Translation gives CASMEGTYNEQFF. The rearrangement joins TRBV6-1 to TRBJ2-1; D is perhaps TRBD2 (6 bases). CDR3 size: 13 residues. Per the germline V gene, CDR1 is MNHNS and CDR2 is SASEGT. The V gene lost 7 bases and the J gene lost 2 bases, with 9 bases spanning the gap.

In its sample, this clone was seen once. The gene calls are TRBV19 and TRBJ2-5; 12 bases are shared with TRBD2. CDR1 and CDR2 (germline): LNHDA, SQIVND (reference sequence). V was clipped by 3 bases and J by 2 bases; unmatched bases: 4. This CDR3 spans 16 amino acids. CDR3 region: CASSIRGLAGQETQYF. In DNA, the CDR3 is TGTGCCAGTAGTATTCGAGGACTAGCGGGGCAAGAGACCCAGTACTTC.

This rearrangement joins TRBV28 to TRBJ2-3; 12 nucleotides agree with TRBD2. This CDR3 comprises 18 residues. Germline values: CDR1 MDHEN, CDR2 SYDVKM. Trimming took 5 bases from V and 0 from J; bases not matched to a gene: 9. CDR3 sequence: CASSLAGGFPGSTDTQYF. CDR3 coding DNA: TGTGCCAGCAGTCTAGCGGGAGGGTTCCCCGGCAGCACAGATACGCAGTATTTT.

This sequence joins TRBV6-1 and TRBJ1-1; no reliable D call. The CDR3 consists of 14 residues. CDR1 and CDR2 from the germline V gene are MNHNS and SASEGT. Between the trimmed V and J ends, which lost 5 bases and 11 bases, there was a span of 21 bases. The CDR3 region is CASSPRTGTPPAFF. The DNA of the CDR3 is TGTGCCAGCAGTCCTCGGACGGGAACCCCGCCGGCTTTCTTT.

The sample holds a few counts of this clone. The DNA of the CDR3 is TGTGCCAGCTCAACCGGGACTAGCGGGAGATTAACAGATACGCAGTATTTT. Translation gives CASSTGTSGRLTDTQYF. The V and J genes are TRBV18 and TRBJ2-3, with 14 bases that match TRBD2. CDR3 length equals 17 residues. Germline CDR1 is KGHSH and CDR2 is LQKENI. Trimming removed 5 bases from V and 3 bases from J; junction bases left unmatched: 7.

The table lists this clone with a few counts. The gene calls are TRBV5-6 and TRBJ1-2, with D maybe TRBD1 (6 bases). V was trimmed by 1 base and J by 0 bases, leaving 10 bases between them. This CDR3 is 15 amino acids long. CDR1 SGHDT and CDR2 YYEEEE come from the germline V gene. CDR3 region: CASSLSGTTNYGYTF. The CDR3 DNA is TGTGCCAGCAGCTTGTCCGGGACAACTAACTATGGCTACACCTTC.